A selection of T cell receptor beta chains follows, all from one sample in a study of response to subunit inactivated influenza vaccine. One entry per CDR3 protein, called by TCRdb with MiXCR from the RT-PCR reads. The sample holds 650,000 to 700,000 distinct CDR3 sequences, about 15% seen once. Specimen: PBMCs from blood, collected approximately 13 days after vaccination. All receptors come from a man between 50 and 59 years old who received an inactivated influenza vaccine. The CDR3 runs from the conserved cysteine through the conserved F or W. Fields, in order: CDR3 protein, CDR3 DNA, D gene, V gene, clone size, J gene. A D gene is named only where the DNA matches it firmly. Rows give clone size only sometimes, using once, few, many, or a class for an expanded clone.

CASSLALKGLFF	TGTGCCAGCAGCTTAGCTCTCAAGGGATTGTTCTTC	-	TRBV11-2	many	TRBJ2-1
CATSRVETVLSDTEAFF	TGTGCCACCAGCAGAGTCGAGACAGTCCTGTCGGACACTGAAGCTTTCTTT	-	TRBV15	-	TRBJ1-1
CASSFLAGGSEQYF	TGTGCCAGCAGTTTCCTAGCGGGAGGGAGCGAGCAGTACTTC	TRBD2	TRBV12-3/TRBV12-4	-	TRBJ2-7
CASSLYSGVGETQYF	TGTGCCAGCAGCTTGTATTCGGGAGTTGGAGAGACCCAGTACTTC	-	TRBV5-6	-	TRBJ2-5
CASSLYLTSGGQETQYF	TGCGCCAGCAGCTTATACTTGACTAGCGGGGGACAAGAGACCCAGTACTTC	TRBD2	TRBV5-1	-	TRBJ2-5
CASSFTSGNPTYEQYF	TGTGCCAGCAGCTTCACTAGCGGAAACCCTACCTACGAGCAGTACTTC	TRBD2	TRBV7-2	few	TRBJ2-7
CSARGPGSSYNSPLHF	TGCAGTGCTAGAGGCCCCGGGAGCTCCTATAATTCACCCCTCCACTTT	-	TRBV20-1	-	TRBJ1-6
CASSPGTSGGRETDTQYF	TGTGCCAGCAGCCCGGGGACTAGCGGGGGGAGGGAGACAGATACGCAGTATTTT	TRBD2	TRBV4-2	few	TRBJ2-3
CASNIGGTGELFF	TGTGCCAGCAACATAGGAGGGACCGGGGAGCTGTTTTTT	-	TRBV6-1	few	TRBJ2-2
CASSSGGLAGGRVDTQYF	TGTGCCAGCAGTTCTGGGGGACTAGCGGGAGGACGGGTAGATACGCAGTATTTT	TRBD2	TRBV12-3/TRBV12-4	few	TRBJ2-3
CASSEFSRSYSTDTQYF	TGTGCCAGCAGTGAATTCTCGAGGTCGTATAGCACAGATACGCAGTATTTT	-	TRBV2	once	TRBJ2-3
CASSILHDNYQETQYF	TGTGCCAGCAGCATCCTTCACGATAACTACCAAGAGACCCAGTACTTC	-	TRBV7-9	-	TRBJ2-5
CASSFGGEQYF	TGTGCCAGCAGCTTTGGAGGCGAGCAGTACTTC	-	TRBV12-3/TRBV12-4	many	TRBJ2-7
CASSGGDSRTDTQYF	TGCGCCAGCAGCGGGGGGGATTCCCGCACAGATACGCAGTATTTT	TRBD2	TRBV5-1	-	TRBJ2-3
CASSIYRGYEQYF	TGTGCCAGCAGTATCTACAGGGGCTACGAGCAGTACTTC	TRBD1	TRBV27	once	TRBJ2-7
CASSLPAGGQYF	TGTGCCAGCAGTTTACCCGCGGGAGGGCAGTACTTC	TRBD2	TRBV28	-	TRBJ2-7
CASRTITGTDLSGNTIYF	TGTGCCAGCAGGACGATAACCGGGACGGACCTCTCTGGAAACACCATATATTTT	-	TRBV6-2/TRBV6-3	-	TRBJ1-3
CASSVGGLGSNEQFF	TGTGCCAGCAGCGTAGGGGGCCTAGGGAGCAATGAGCAGTTCTTC	-	TRBV9	-	TRBJ2-1
CSALGGDYNEQFF	TGCAGCGCTCTGGGCGGGGACTACAATGAGCAGTTCTTC	-	TRBV29-1	few	TRBJ2-1
CATLAGGLEEQFF	TGTGCCACCCTAGCGGGGGGGCTTGAGGAGCAGTTCTTC	TRBD2	TRBV2	-	TRBJ2-1
CASSQGVRTSGINEQFF	TGTGCCAGCAGCCAAGGCGTGAGGACTAGCGGGATCAATGAGCAGTTCTTC	TRBD2	TRBV3-1	few	TRBJ2-1
CASTHVTDRLGREQFF	TGTGCCAGCACTCATGTGACGGACAGGCTGGGCAGGGAGCAGTTCTTC	TRBD1	TRBV7-8	few	TRBJ2-1
CASSSRTSYEQYF	TGTGCCAGCAGCTCGCGGACTAGCTACGAGCAGTACTTC	TRBD2	TRBV7-2	-	TRBJ2-7
CASTAHTSDYEQYF	TGTGCCAGCACCGCTCACACTAGCGACTACGAGCAGTACTTC	TRBD2	TRBV7-8	few	TRBJ2-7